This T cell receptor beta chain comes out of a study of T cell responses to AZD1222 COVID-19 vaccine (dated by TCRdb to the early 2020s). About the investigation overall: Because spike-specific TCR depth and breadth did not differ between the two schedules, AZD1222 recipients who got a second dose at roughly 4 weeks were pooled with those who got a second dose at roughly 12 weeks. TCR sequencing covered 230 to 250 trial participants: approximately 200 given two doses of AZD1222 and 26 given two doses of MenACWY control vaccine. Trial participants were enrolled into age subgroups of 18-55, 56-69 and 70-plus years, which contained roughly 150, 30 and 60 TCR-sequenced participants, respectively. Beyond this particular receptor, the publication reports: Spike-specific TCR breadth and depth rose significantly after two AZD1222 doses compared with day 0 and with MenACWY recipients. Nearly half of unique spike-specific TCRs reportedly recognized epitopes outside regions mutated in the B.1.351 and B.1.1.7 variants. Participants were mostly white British, with more females than males. The authors suggested clonal diversity may have been underestimated. The vaccine-associated CD4 TCRs covered the entire spike protein, and the dominant responses fell in regions 160-218 and 743-854. Only six or seven AZD1222 recipients were SARS-CoV-2 seropositive at baseline, limiting conclusions about previously exposed vaccinees. The 56-69-year group was small, and its depth increase did not reach significance, likely because of low power. Because no day 14 peak-response samples were available, the repertoires could be characterized only after the peak T cell response.

There are 16 amino acids in the CDR3, from cysteine to phenylalanine inclusive. Of the read, only the CDR3 DNA is kept; its 48 bases are in frame from base 1. According to the germline V gene, CDR1 reads MDHEN and CDR2 reads SYDVKM. Trimming removed 3 bases from V and 5 bases from J; the gene matches leave 9 bases unexplained. The CDR3 regions of human TCRbeta chains were subjected to immunosequencing. Per the source publication's procedure: Repertoire TCRs were checked for matches against a reference library of SARS-CoV-2-specific TCRs that had been generated using the MIRA antigen-specificity platform. Breadth was defined as the fraction of unique TCRs that were SARS-CoV-2-associated. Depth was defined as the fraction of total T cells that were SARS-CoV-2-associated. Using the MIRA data, every spike-specific TCR was mapped to the spike region that the TCR reacted to and assigned to either a CD4 or a CD8 class. Log10-transformed breadth and depth values were compared by one-way ANOVA with Sidak's multiple comparisons tests. This is the immuneACCESS table as TCRdb keeps it, with only in-frame sequences that have V and J called. A part of the clones is gone; compared with another copy, unresolved V genes explain less than half, and the rest is unexplained. That table gives V, J and clone size, and the DNA gave D and trimming. In all, the sample holds 90,000 to 130,000 clones, and around 90% of those were seen once. In total, the top ten clones hold 3.2% of the sample.

To note about this clone: The target of this receptor is not known. The input lacks base qualities; no much larger clone sits a single base away.

The time point label of this sample denotes: baseline before first vaccination. Vaccinee samples came from UK trials COV001 and COV002, including a single-blind randomized controlled phase 2/3 trial of AZD1222 (ChAdOx1 nCoV-19) in healthy adults. Trial participant PBMC samples were collected at day 0 and day 28 after the second dose for TCRbeta chain sequencing. The source of this sequence is an adult in good health. Source: peripheral blood, taken on day 0 of AZD1222 vaccination. The sequence is built from TRBV28 and TRBJ1-4, with 7 bases in between that match TRBD1. At the DNA level, the sequence is TGTGCCAGCAGTTTGACAGGGCTTAAGGAAAATGAAAAACTGTTTTTT. The resulting protein is CASSLTGLKENEKLFF. Full variable domain (CDR3 extended with the reference TRBV28 and TRBJ1-4 proteins): DVKVTQSSRYLVKRTGEKVFLECVQDMDHENMFWYRQDPGLGLRLIYFSYDVKMKEKGDIPEGYSVSREKKERFSLILESASTNQTSMYLCASSLTGLKENEKLFFGSGTQLSVL.